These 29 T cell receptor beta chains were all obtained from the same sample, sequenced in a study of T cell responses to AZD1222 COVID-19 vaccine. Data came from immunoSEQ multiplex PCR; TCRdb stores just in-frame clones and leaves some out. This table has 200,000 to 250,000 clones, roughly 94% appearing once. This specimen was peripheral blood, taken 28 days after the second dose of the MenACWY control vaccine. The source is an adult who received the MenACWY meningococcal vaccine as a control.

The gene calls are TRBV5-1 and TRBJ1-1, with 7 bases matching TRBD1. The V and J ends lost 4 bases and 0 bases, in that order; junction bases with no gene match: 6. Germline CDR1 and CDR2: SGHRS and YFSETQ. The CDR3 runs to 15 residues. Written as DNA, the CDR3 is TGCGCCAGCAGCCTTAGACAGGGTATGAACACTGAAGCTTTCTTT. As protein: CASSLRQGMNTEAFF.

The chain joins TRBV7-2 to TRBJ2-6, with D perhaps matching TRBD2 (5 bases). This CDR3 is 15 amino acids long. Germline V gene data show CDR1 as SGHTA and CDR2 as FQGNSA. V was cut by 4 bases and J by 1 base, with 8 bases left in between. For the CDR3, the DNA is TGTGCCAGCAGCTCCCCGGGGTCTGGGGCCAACGTCCTGACTTTC. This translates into CASSSPGSGANVLTF.

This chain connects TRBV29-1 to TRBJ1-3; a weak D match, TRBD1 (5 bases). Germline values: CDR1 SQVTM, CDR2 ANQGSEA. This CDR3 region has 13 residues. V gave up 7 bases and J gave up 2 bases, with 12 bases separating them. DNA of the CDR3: TGCAGCGCCGTTACAGGTCCTGGAAACACCATATATTTT. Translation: CSAVTGPGNTIYF. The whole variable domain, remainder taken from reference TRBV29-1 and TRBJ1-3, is SAVISQKPSRDICQRGTSLTIQCQVDSQVTMMFWYRQQPGQSLTLIATANQGSEATYESGFVIDKFPISRPNLTFSTLTVSNMSPEDSSIYLCSAVTGPGNTIYFGEGSWLTVV.

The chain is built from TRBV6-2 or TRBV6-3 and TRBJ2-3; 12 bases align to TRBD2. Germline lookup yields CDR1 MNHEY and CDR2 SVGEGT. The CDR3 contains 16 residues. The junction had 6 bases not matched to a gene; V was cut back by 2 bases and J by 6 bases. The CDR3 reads CASSYLAGGPSDTQYF. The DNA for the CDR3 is TGTGCCAGCAGTTACCTAGCGGGGGGGCCTTCTGATACGCAGTATTTT.

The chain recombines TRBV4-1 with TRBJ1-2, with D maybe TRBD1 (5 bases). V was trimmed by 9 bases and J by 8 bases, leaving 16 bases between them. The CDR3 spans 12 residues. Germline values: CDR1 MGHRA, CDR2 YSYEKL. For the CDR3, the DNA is TGCGCCAGTAGAGGGGAGGCAGTAGGCTACACCTTC. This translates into CASRGEAVGYTF.

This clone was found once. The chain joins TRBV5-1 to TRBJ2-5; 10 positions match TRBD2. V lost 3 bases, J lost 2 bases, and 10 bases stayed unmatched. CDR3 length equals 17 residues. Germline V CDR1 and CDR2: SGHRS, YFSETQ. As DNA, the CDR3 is TGCGCCAGCAGCTCGTTAGGACTAGCGGAACTTCAAGAGACCCAGTACTTC. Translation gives CASSSLGLAELQETQYF. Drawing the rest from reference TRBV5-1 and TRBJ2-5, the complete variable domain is KAGVTQTPRYLIKTRGQQVTLSCSPISGHRSVSWYQQTPGQGLQFLFEYFSETQRNKGNFPGRFSGRQFSNSRSEMNVSTLELGDSALYLCASSSLGLAELQETQYFGPGTRLLVL.

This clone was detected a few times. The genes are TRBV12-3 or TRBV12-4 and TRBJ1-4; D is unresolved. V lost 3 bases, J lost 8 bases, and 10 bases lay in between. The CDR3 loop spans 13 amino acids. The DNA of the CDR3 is TGTGCCAGCAGTTTTGGCGGGCGAGAAAAACTGTTTTTT. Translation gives CASSFGGREKLFF.

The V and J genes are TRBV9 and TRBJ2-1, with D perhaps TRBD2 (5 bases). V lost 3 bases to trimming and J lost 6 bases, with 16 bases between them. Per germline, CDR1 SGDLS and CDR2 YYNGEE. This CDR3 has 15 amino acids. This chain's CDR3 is CASSAGGSDANEQFF. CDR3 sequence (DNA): TGTGCCAGCAGCGCCGGCGGGTCGGACGCCAATGAGCAGTTCTTC.

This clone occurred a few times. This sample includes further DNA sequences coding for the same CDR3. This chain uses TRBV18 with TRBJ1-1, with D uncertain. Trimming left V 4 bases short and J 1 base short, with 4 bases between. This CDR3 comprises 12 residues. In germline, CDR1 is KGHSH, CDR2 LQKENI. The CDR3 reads CASSQGNTEAFF. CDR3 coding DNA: TGTGCCAGCTCACAGGGGAACACTGAAGCTTTCTTT.

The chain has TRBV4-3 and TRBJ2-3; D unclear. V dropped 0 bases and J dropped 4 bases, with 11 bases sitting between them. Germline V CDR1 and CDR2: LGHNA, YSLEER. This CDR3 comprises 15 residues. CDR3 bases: TGCGCCAGCAGCCAAGATACAGATCGGGCAGATACGCAGTATTTT. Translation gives CASSQDTDRADTQYF.

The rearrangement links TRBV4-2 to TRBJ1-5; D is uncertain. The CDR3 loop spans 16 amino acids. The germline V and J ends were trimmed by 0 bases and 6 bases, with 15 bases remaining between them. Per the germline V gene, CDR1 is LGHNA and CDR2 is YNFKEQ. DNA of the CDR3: TGTGCCAGCAGCCAAGAGGATAGACTCGGAGGTCAGCCCCAGCATTTT. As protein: CASSQEDRLGGQPQHF.

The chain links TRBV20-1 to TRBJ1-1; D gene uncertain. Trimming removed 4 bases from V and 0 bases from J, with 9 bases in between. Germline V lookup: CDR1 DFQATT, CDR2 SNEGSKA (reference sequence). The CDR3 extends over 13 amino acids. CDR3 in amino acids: CSANDFLNTEAFF. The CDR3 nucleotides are TGCAGTGCTAATGACTTCTTGAACACTGAAGCTTTCTTT.

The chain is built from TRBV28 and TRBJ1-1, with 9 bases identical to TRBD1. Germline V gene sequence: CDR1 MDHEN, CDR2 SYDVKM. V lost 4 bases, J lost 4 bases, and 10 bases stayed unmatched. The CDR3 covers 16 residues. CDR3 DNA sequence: TGTGCCAGCAGTTCAAGGACAGGGGACTGGAGCACTGAAGCTTTCTTT. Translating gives CASSSRTGDWSTEAFF. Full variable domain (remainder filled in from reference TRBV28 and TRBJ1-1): DVKVTQSSRYLVKRTGEKVFLECVQDMDHENMFWYRQDPGLGLRLIYFSYDVKMKEKGDIPEGYSVSREKKERFSLILESASTNQTSMYLCASSSRTGDWSTEAFFGQGTRLTVV.

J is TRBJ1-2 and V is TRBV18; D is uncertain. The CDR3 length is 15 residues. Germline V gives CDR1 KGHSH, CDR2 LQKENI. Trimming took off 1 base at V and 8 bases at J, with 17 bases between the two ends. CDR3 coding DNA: TGTGCCAGCTCACCACTATACGACACGGAGGAAGGCTACACCTTC. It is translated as CASSPLYDTEEGYTF. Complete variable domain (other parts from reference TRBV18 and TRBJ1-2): NAGVMQNPRHLVRRRGQEARLRCSPMKGHSHVYWYRQLPEEGLKFMVYLQKENIIDESGMPKERFSAEFPKEGPSILRIQQVVRGDSAAYFCASSPLYDTEEGYTFGSGTRLTVV.

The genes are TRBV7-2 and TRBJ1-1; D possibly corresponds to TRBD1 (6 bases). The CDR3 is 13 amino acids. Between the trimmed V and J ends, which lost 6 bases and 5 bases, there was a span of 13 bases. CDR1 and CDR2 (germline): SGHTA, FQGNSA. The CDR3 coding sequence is TGTGCCAGCAGTTCGTATAGGGGGACTGAAGCTTTCTTT. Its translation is CASSSYRGTEAFF.

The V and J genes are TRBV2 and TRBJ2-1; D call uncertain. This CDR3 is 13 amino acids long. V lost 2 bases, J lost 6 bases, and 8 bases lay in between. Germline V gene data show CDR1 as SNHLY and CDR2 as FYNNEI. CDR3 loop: CASSEISGNEQFF. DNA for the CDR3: TGTGCCAGCAGTGAAATCTCGGGCAATGAGCAGTTCTTC.

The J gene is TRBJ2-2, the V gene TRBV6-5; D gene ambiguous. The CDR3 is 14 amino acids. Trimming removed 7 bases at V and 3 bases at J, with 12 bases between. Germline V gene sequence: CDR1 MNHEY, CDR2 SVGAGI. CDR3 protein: CASKAEPYTGELFF. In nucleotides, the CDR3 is TGTGCCAGCAAGGCCGAGCCCTACACCGGGGAGCTGTTTTTT.

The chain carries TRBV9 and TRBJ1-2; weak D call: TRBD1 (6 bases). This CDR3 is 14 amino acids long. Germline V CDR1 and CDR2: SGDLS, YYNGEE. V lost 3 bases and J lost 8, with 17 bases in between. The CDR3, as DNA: TGTGCCAGCAGCGCTCAGGGGTACTTGGAGGGCTACACCTTC. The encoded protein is CASSAQGYLEGYTF.

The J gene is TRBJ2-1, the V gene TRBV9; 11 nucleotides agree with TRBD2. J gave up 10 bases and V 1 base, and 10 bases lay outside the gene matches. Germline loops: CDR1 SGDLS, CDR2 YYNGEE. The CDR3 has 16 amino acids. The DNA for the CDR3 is TGTGCCAGCAGCGTATCCCTTAGCGGGGGGGATCGCGAGCAGTTCTTC. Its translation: CASSVSLSGGDREQFF.

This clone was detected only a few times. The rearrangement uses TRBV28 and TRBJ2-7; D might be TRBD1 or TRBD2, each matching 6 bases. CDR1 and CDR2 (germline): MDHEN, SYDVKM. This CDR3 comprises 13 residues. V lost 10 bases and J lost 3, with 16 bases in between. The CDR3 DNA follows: TGTGCCACCAATGCCGGGGGCCTCTACGAGCAGTACTTC. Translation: CATNAGGLYEQYF.

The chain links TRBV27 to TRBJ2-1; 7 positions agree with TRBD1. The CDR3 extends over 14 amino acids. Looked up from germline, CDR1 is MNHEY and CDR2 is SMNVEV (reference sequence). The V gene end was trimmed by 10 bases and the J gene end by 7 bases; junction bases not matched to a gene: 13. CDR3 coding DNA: TGTGCCACCATAGGGGGCGGACCTGGGAATGAGCAGTTCTTC. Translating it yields CATIGGGPGNEQFF.

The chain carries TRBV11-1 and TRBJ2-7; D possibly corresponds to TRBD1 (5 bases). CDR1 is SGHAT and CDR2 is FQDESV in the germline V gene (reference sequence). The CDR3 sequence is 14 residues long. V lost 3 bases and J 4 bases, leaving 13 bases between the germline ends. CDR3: CASSFKGHTYEQYF. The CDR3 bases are TGTGCCAGCAGCTTTAAGGGGCATACTTACGAGCAGTACTTC.

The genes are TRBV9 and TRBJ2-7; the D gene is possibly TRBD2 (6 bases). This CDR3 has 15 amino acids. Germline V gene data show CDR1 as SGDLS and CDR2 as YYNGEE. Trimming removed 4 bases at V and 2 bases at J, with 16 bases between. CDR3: CASSPQTGVPYEQYF. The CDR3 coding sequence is TGTGCCAGCAGCCCCCAGACGGGAGTCCCCTACGAGCAGTACTTC.

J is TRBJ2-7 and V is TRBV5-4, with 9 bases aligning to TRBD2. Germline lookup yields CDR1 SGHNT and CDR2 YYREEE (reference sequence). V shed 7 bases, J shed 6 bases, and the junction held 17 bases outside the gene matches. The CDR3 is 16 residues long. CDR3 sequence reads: CASGSYDGGRAREQYF. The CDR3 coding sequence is TGTGCCAGCGGGTCCTATGATGGCGGGAGGGCCCGCGAGCAGTACTTC.

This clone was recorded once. The CDR3 spells CASSRDRRRLHTEAFF. As DNA, the CDR3 is TGTGCCAGCAGCCGCGACAGACGGAGGTTGCACACTGAAGCTTTCTTT. J is TRBJ1-1 and V is TRBV6-2 or TRBV6-3, with a weak D call TRBD1 (5 bases). Germline values: CDR1 MNHEY, CDR2 SVGEGT. The CDR3 is 16 amino acids. Trimming stripped 6 bases from V and 3 bases from J, with 20 bases between.

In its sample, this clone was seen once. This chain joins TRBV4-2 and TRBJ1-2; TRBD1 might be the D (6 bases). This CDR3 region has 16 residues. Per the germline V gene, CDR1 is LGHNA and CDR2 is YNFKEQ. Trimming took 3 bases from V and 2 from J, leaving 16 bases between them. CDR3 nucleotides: TGTGCCAGCAGCCATGCCGACCGGGACATGAACTATGGCTACACCTTC. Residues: CASSHADRDMNYGYTF.

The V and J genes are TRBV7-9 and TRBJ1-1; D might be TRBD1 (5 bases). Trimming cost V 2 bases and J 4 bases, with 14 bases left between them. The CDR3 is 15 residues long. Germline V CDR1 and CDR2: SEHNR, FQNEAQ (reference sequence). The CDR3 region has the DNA TGTGCCAGCAGCTTATCGGGTCCGACAGTCACTGAAGCTTTCTTT. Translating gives CASSLSGPTVTEAFF.

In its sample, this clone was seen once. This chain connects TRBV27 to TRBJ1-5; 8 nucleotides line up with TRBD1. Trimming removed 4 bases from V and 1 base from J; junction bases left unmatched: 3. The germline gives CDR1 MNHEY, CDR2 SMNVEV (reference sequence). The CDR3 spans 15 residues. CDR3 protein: CASSSRTGSNQPQHF. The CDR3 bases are TGTGCCAGCAGTTCTAGGACAGGGAGCAATCAGCCCCAGCATTTT.

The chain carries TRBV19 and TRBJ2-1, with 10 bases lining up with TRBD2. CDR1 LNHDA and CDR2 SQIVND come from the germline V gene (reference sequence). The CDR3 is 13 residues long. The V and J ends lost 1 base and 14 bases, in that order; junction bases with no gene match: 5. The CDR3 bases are TGTGCCAGTAGTATAGTAGGGCTAGCGGGGGAGTTCTTC. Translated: CASSIVGLAGEFF.